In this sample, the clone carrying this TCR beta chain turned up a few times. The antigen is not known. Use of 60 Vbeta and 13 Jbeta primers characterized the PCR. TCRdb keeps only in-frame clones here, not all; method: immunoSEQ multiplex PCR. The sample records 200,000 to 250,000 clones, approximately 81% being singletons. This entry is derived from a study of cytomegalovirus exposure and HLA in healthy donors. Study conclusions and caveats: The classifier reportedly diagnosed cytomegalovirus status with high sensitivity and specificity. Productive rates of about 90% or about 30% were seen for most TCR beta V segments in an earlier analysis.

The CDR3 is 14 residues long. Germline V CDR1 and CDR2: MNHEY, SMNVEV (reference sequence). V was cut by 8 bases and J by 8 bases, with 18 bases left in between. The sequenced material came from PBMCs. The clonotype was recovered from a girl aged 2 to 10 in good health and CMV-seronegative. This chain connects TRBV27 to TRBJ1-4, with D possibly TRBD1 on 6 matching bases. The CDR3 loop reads CASGPQGRGEKLFF. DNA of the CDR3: TGTGCCAGCGGACCTCAGGGGCGCGGGGAAAAACTGTTTTTT.